This T cell receptor (beta chain) was retrieved from a study of T cell repertoires in cytomegalovirus infection. Study information: Public signatures in TCR beta pointed to CMV infection and matching HLA type.

Germline CDR1 and CDR2: LNHDA and SQIVND (reference sequence). The V end was cut by 7 bases, the J end by 8 bases, with 23 bases between. CDR3 size: 15 residues. This clonotype turned up a few times. Its specificity is unknown. TCRdb redid the calling of the reads with MiXCR, one entry per CDR3 protein. The table records around 750,000 distinct CDR3 sequences, 30% to 35% of them present only once. This sequence originates from a human donor in good health (CMV status not recorded). Some clones in this sample may be carry-over from other donors' samples. Here the sequenced sample was cultured CD8+ T cells from PBMCs, taken from culture after CMV antigen stimulation. This chain links TRBV19 with TRBJ1-2; D is unresolved. The CDR3, as DNA: TGTGCCAGTATAGGGCAGACGCGGTATGTTGAAGGCTACACCTTC. As protein: CASIGQTRYVEGYTF.